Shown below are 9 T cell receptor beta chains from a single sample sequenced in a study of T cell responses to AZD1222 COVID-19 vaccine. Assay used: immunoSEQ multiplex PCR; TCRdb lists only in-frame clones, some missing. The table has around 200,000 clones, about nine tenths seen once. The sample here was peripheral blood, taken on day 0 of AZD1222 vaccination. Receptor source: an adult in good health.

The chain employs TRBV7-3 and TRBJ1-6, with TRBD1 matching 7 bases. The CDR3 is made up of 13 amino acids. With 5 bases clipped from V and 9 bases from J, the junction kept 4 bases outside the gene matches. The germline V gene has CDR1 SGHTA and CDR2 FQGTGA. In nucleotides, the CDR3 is TGTGCCAGCAGCCCTGACAGGGTTTCACCCCTCCACTTT. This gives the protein CASSPDRVSPLHF. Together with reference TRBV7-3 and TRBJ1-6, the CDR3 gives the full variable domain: GAGVSQTPSNKVTEKGKYVELRCDPISGHTALYWYRQSLGQGPEFLIYFQGTGAADDSGLPNDRFFAVRPEGSVSTLKIQRTERGDSAVYLCASSPDRVSPLHFGNGTRLTVT.

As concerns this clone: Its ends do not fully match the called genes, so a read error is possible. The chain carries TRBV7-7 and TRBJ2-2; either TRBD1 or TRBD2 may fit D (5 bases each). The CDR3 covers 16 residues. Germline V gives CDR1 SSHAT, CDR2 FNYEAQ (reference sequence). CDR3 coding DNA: TGTGCTAGCAGCCCCATACGGGACCGAGTCACCGGGGAGCTGTTTTTT. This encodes CASSPIRDRVTGELFF.

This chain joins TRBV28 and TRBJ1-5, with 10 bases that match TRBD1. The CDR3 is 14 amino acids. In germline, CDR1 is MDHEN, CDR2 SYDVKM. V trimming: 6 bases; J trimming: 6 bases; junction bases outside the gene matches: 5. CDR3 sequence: CASRTGGDGQPQHF. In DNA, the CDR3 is TGTGCCAGCAGGACAGGGGGCGACGGTCAGCCCCAGCATTTT.

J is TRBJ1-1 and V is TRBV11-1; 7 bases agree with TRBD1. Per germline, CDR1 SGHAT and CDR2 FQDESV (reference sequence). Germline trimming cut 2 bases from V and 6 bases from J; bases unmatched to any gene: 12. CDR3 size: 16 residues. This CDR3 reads CASSLWPQQGRAEAFF. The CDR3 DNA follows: TGTGCCAGCAGCTTATGGCCCCAACAGGGGCGGGCTGAAGCTTTCTTT.

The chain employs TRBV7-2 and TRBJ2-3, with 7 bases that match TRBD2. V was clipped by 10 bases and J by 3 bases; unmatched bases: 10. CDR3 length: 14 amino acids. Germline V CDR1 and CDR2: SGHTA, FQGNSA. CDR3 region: CATTFGGGTDTQYF. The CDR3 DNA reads TGTGCCACCACATTTGGCGGGGGAACAGATACGCAGTATTTT.

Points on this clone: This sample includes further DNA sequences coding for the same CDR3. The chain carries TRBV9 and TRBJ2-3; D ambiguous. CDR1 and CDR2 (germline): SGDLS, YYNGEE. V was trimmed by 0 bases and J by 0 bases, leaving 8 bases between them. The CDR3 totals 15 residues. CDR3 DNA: TGTGCCAGCAGCGTAGTTCCATCTAGCACAGATACGCAGTATTTT. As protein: CASSVVPSSTDTQYF.

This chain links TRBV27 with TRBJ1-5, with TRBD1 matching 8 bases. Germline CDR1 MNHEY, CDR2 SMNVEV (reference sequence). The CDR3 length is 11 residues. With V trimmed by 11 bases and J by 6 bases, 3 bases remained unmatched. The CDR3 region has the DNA TGTGCCGCAGGGGGCGGTCAGCCCCAGCATTTT. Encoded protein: CAAGGGQPQHF.

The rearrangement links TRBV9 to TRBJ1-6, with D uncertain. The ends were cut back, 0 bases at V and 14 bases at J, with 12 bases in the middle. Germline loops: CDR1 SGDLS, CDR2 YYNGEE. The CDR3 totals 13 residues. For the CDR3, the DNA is TGTGCCAGCAGCGTAGAGGGCCGGACCGCCCTCCACTTT. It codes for CASSVEGRTALHF.

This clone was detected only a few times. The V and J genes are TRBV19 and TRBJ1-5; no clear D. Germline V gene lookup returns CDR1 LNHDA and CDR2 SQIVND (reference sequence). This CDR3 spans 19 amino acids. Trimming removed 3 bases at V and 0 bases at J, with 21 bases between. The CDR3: CASSISAGTKLYSNQPQHF. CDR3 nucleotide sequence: TGTGCCAGTAGTATTAGCGCCGGCACCAAGCTCTATAGCAATCAGCCCCAGCATTTT. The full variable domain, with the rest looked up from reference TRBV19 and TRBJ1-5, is DGGITQSPKYLFRKEGQNVTLSCEQNLNHDAMYWYRQDPGQGLRLIYYSQIVNDFQKGDIAEGYSVSREKKESFPLTVTSAQKNPTAFYLCASSISAGTKLYSNQPQHFGDGTRLSIL.